This entry lists 30 T cell receptor beta chains sequenced from one sample in a study of cytotoxic CD8 clonotypes in ibrutinib-treated CLL. Produced via immunoSEQ multiplex PCR; TCRdb's table is partial and in-frame only. The sample includes approximately 170,000 clones, 70% to 90% seen only once; the top ten take approximately 3%. The specimen comprised PBMCs, sampled at disease progression, from a patient treated with ibrutinib. The receptors were sampled from a human donor with chronic lymphocytic leukemia.

This chain joins TRBV5-1 and TRBJ2-5, with 9 bases that match TRBD1. Losses at the gene ends were 1 base for V and 5 bases for J; bases not matched to a gene: 6. CDR3 length: 15 residues. Germline V CDR1 and CDR2: SGHRS, YFSETQ. CDR3: CASSLRTGDVETQYF. The CDR3 DNA reads TGCGCCAGCAGCTTGAGGACAGGGGATGTGGAGACCCAGTACTTC. Variable domain in full (rest from reference TRBV5-1 and TRBJ2-5): KAGVTQTPRYLIKTRGQQVTLSCSPISGHRSVSWYQQTPGQGLQFLFEYFSETQRNKGNFPGRFSGRQFSNSRSEMNVSTLELGDSALYLCASSLRTGDVETQYFGPGTRLLVL.

This clone occurred once. The chain is built from TRBV14 and TRBJ2-7, with 8 bases lining up with TRBD1. Germline V gene lookup returns CDR1 SGHDN and CDR2 FVKESK. Trimming took 0 bases from V and 6 from J; bases not matched to a gene: 7. The CDR3 extends over 15 amino acids. Here the CDR3 reads CASSQDWQGAPEQYF. Here the CDR3 DNA reads TGTGCCAGCAGCCAAGACTGGCAGGGGGCGCCCGAGCAGTACTTC. Based on the CDR3 plus reference TRBV14 and TRBJ2-7, the full variable domain is EAGVTQFPSHSVIEKGQTVTLRCDPISGHDNLYWYRRVMGKEIKFLLHFVKESKQDESGMPNNRFLAERTGGTYSTLKVQPAELEDSGVYFCASSQDWQGAPEQYFGPGTRLTVT.

This chain links TRBV30 with TRBJ2-1; the match to TRBD2 covers 9 bases. CDR1 and CDR2 (germline): GTSNPN, SVGIG (reference sequence). CDR3 size: 15 residues. The junction had 13 bases not matched to a gene; V was cut back by 5 bases and J by 8 bases. The CDR3 here is CAWSSGAGVVHEQFF. Written as DNA, the CDR3 is TGTGCCTGGTCTAGCGGGGCAGGGGTTGTGCATGAGCAGTTCTTC.

This clone was recorded only once. This chain joins TRBV5-1 and TRBJ1-1; 8 nucleotides agree with TRBD1. V lost 3 bases to trimming and J lost 1 base; unmatched junction nucleotides: 8. CDR1 is SGHRS, CDR2 YFSETQ, per germline. The CDR3 has 16 amino acids. The CDR3, as DNA: TGCGCCAGCAGCTCCACGACAGGGGACACGAACACTGAAGCTTTCTTT. Translation: CASSSTTGDTNTEAFF.

The rearrangement joins TRBV9 to TRBJ1-2, with a possible D match to TRBD1 (6 bases). This CDR3 spans 13 amino acids. Germline V gene sequence: CDR1 SGDLS, CDR2 YYNGEE. The V gene lost 6 bases and the J gene lost 4 bases, with 13 bases spanning the gap. This chain's CDR3 is CASTPGAIYGYTF. CDR3 coding DNA: TGTGCCAGCACCCCGGGGGCCATCTATGGCTACACCTTC.

The sample holds a few counts of this clone. The rearrangement joins TRBV18 to TRBJ2-1, with a possible D match to TRBD1 (5 bases). Germline lookup yields CDR1 KGHSH and CDR2 LQKENI. V lost 3 bases, J lost 3 bases, and 12 bases lay in between. The CDR3 is made up of 15 amino acids. CDR3 nucleotide sequence: TGTGCCAGCTCACCTCCAGACAGAGTCTACAATGAGCAGTTCTTC. Its protein product is CASSPPDRVYNEQFF.

Remarks on this clone: Other DNA sequences in this sample translate to the same CDR3. The genes are TRBV28 and TRBJ1-2; unclear D gene. The germline V gene has CDR1 MDHEN and CDR2 SYDVKM. Between the trimmed V and J ends, which lost 6 bases and 5 bases, there was a span of 7 bases. The CDR3 loop spans 11 amino acids. CDR3 region: CASSSLYGYTF. CDR3 bases: TGTGCCAGCAGCTCCCTATATGGCTACACCTTC.

This clone has more than one count but fewer than ten. The same CDR3 can be traced to other DNA sequences in this sample. The V call is TRBV5-1, the J call TRBJ2-7, with 7 bases aligning to TRBD1. Germline V gene lookup returns CDR1 SGHRS and CDR2 YFSETQ. Trimming took 5 bases from V and 6 from J; bases not matched to a gene: 17. The length of the CDR3 is 16 residues. CDR3 amino acids: CASRVATGQLGGEQYF. CDR3 nucleotide sequence: TGCGCCAGCAGAGTGGCCACGGGACAGCTTGGCGGCGAGCAGTACTTC.

The V and J genes are TRBV28 and TRBJ2-3; weak D call: TRBD2 (5 bases). Germline lookup yields CDR1 MDHEN and CDR2 SYDVKM. The CDR3 is 11 residues long. V lost 5 bases and J lost 7, with 7 bases in between. This chain's CDR3 is CASSIGNTQYF. The CDR3 DNA reads as TGTGCCAGCAGTATCGGGAATACGCAGTATTTT.

V is TRBV7-9 and J is TRBJ1-2, with TRBD1 matching 9 bases. V trimming: 4 bases; J trimming: 3 bases; junction bases outside the gene matches: 9. CDR1 is SEHNR, CDR2 FQNEAQ, per germline (reference sequence). The CDR3 covers 16 residues. CDR3 nucleotide sequence: TGTGCCAGCAGCTCGGACAGGGGAATCTTGGACTATGGCTACACCTTC. Translation gives CASSSDRGILDYGYTF. Full variable domain (outside the CDR3, taken from reference TRBV7-9 and TRBJ1-2): DTGVSQNPRHKITKRGQNVTFRCDPISEHNRLYWYRQTLGQGPEFLTYFQNEAQLEKSRLLSDRFSAERPKGSFSTLEIQRTEQGDSAMYLCASSSDRGILDYGYTFGSGTRLTVV.

This sequence joins TRBV11-3 and TRBJ1-2, with D perhaps matching TRBD1 (6 bases). The V end was cut by 8 bases, the J end by 7 bases, with 20 bases between. The CDR3 consists of 14 residues. Germline loops: CDR1 SGHNT, CDR2 YENEEA. The CDR3 sequence: CASSREGGLSGYTF. In DNA form, the CDR3 reads TGTGCCAGCTCCCGAGAGGGGGGTCTTTCTGGCTACACCTTC.

This clone showed up just once. The chain is built from TRBV28 and TRBJ2-3; 7 bases match TRBD2. V shed 5 bases, J shed 3 bases, and the junction held 5 bases outside the gene matches. The CDR3 runs 14 residues. Germline V gene data show CDR1 as MDHEN and CDR2 as SYDVKM. The CDR3: CASSREGGTDTQYF. The CDR3 region has the DNA TGTGCCAGCAGTAGGGAGGGCGGAACAGATACGCAGTATTTT.

The sample holds a few counts of this clone. The chain couples TRBV5-1 to TRBJ2-2, with TRBD2 matching 13 bases. Germline V gene sequence: CDR1 SGHRS, CDR2 YFSETQ. The CDR3 contains 19 residues. Trimming took 5 bases from V and 1 from J; bases not matched to a gene: 11. CDR3 sequence reads: CASREIWTSGSRNTGELFF. CDR3 in DNA: TGCGCCAGCAGAGAAATCTGGACTAGCGGGAGTAGGAACACCGGGGAGCTGTTTTTT. Variable domain in full (rest from reference TRBV5-1 and TRBJ2-2): KAGVTQTPRYLIKTRGQQVTLSCSPISGHRSVSWYQQTPGQGLQFLFEYFSETQRNKGNFPGRFSGRQFSNSRSEMNVSTLELGDSALYLCASREIWTSGSRNTGELFFGEGSRLTVL.

V gene TRBV4-1 combines with J gene TRBJ2-5; possible D gene TRBD2, 5 bases. The J call may be mistaken, given a closer DNA end match to TRBJ2-7. This CDR3 spans 12 amino acids. Germline CDR1 and CDR2: MGHRA and YSYEKL. The CDR3 nucleotides are TGCGCCAGCAGCCACCGGGGCTACGAGCAGTACTTC. Translation gives CASSHRGYEQYF.

The chain joins TRBV29-1 to TRBJ2-5; D unclear. With 4 bases removed from V and 2 bases from J, the gap between germline ends came to 8 bases. Germline CDR1 reads SQVTM; CDR2 reads ANQGSEA. The CDR3 contains 12 residues. The CDR3 loop reads CSVGEKQETQYF. In DNA, the CDR3 is TGCAGCGTTGGGGAAAAACAAGAGACCCAGTACTTC.

The chain is built from TRBV27 and TRBJ1-5; 9 bases fit TRBD1. The CDR3 length is 17 residues. The junction had 11 bases not matched to a gene; V was cut back by 7 bases and J by 1 base. Germline V lookup: CDR1 MNHEY, CDR2 SMNVEV (reference sequence). The CDR3 loop reads CASMGQGFGGSNQPQHF. For the CDR3, the DNA is TGTGCCAGCATGGGACAGGGATTTGGAGGGAGCAATCAGCCCCAGCATTTT.

The chain carries TRBV30 and TRBJ2-3; 11 bases line up with TRBD2. Germline V gives CDR1 GTSNPN, CDR2 SVGIG (reference sequence). V lost 3 bases and J lost 4; bases outside the gene matches: 6. The CDR3 has 15 residues. CDR3: CAWRLLAGAADTQYF. The CDR3 nucleotides read TGTGCCTGGAGGTTACTAGCGGGAGCTGCAGATACGCAGTATTTT.

This clone was seen a single time. This chain uses TRBV28 with TRBJ2-7; D not resolved. The CDR3 consists of 12 residues. Germline V gene sequence: CDR1 MDHEN, CDR2 SYDVKM. With 3 bases removed from V and 3 bases from J, the gap between germline ends came to 6 bases. CDR3 sequence reads: CASSFASYEQYF. The CDR3 DNA is TGTGCCAGCAGTTTTGCCAGCTACGAGCAGTACTTC.

V usage is TRBV19 and J usage is TRBJ1-2; the D is unclear. The CDR3 extends over 13 amino acids. V lost 6 bases to trimming and J lost 6 bases, with 14 bases between them. CDR1 and CDR2 (germline): LNHDA, SQIVND (reference sequence). In DNA, the CDR3 is TGTGCCAGTAGGTTGGGTGGGTCGAATGGCTACACCTTC. This translates into CASRLGGSNGYTF.

The genes are TRBV4-2 and TRBJ1-3, with D hard to call. Germline loops: CDR1 LGHNA, CDR2 YNFKEQ. The CDR3 is 17 amino acids. V was trimmed by 1 base and J by 3 bases, leaving 16 bases between them. The CDR3 DNA sequence: TGTGCCAGCAGCCAAGGAAGAGTGGTAGCTCTTGGAAACACCATATATTTT. Amino acid sequence: CASSQGRVVALGNTIYF.

This clone was observed a single time. The V and J genes are TRBV30 and TRBJ1-5; D gene unclear. Trimming stripped 2 bases from V and 2 bases from J, with 7 bases between. There are 13 residues in the CDR3. CDR1 is GTSNPN and CDR2 is SVGIG in the germline V gene (reference sequence). The CDR3: CAWSKPGNQPQHF. CDR3 bases: TGTGCCTGGAGTAAACCGGGCAATCAGCCCCAGCATTTT.

In this sample, this clone turned up many times. The CDR3 loop is CASSLVGGVVGDYNEQFF. For the CDR3, the DNA is TGTGCCAGCAGTTTGGTTGGAGGAGTAGTAGGAGATTACAATGAGCAGTTCTTC. This sequence joins TRBV28 and TRBJ2-1; D may be TRBD2 (5 bases). CDR3 length: 18 amino acids. Germline lookup yields CDR1 MDHEN and CDR2 SYDVKM. The ends were cut back, 3 bases at V and 4 bases at J, with 22 bases in the middle. The whole variable domain, filled in from reference TRBV28 and TRBJ2-1, reads DVKVTQSSRYLVKRTGEKVFLECVQDMDHENMFWYRQDPGLGLRLIYFSYDVKMKEKGDIPEGYSVSREKKERFSLILESASTNQTSMYLCASSLVGGVVGDYNEQFFGPGTRLTVL.

This rearrangement joins TRBV7-3 to TRBJ2-5; D possibly corresponds to TRBD2 (5 bases). The CDR3 runs to 14 residues. Between the trimmed V and J ends, which lost 5 bases and 2 bases, there was a span of 12 bases. Per the germline V gene, CDR1 is SGHTA and CDR2 is FQGTGA. CDR3 sequence (DNA): TGTGCCAGCAGCCCAGTGCGAGGGCAAGAGACCCAGTACTTC. It encodes CASSPVRGQETQYF. Combining the CDR3 with reference TRBV7-3 and TRBJ2-5 gives the whole variable domain GAGVSQTPSNKVTEKGKYVELRCDPISGHTALYWYRQSLGQGPEFLIYFQGTGAADDSGLPNDRFFAVRPEGSVSTLKIQRTERGDSAVYLCASSPVRGQETQYFGPGTRLLVL.

The chain has TRBV7-2 and TRBJ2-2; tentatively, D is TRBD1 (6 bases). Germline values: CDR1 SGHTA, CDR2 FQGNSA. CDR3 length: 16 amino acids. Trimming stripped 1 base from V and 1 base from J, with 10 bases between. Here the CDR3 reads CASSLGGGRNTGELFF. As DNA, the CDR3 is TGTGCCAGCAGCTTAGGTGGGGGCCGGAACACCGGGGAGCTGTTTTTT.

CDR3 bases: TGTGCCTGGAGTGTACAAGGACAGGGAAGCTACTTTGGCTACACCTTC. Amino acids: CAWSVQGQGSYFGYTF. The gene calls are TRBV30 and TRBJ1-2; 8 nucleotides match TRBD1. Germline-derived CDR1 and CDR2 are GTSNPN and SVGIG (reference sequence). CDR3 length: 16 residues. The ends lost 0 bases at V and 7 bases at J; junction bases unmatched: 13.

This clone was recorded only once. The chain employs TRBV7-2 and TRBJ2-7; 7 bases are shared with TRBD1. Losses at the gene ends were 4 bases for V and 5 bases for J; bases not matched to a gene: 11. The CDR3 has 15 amino acids. Germline CDR1 reads SGHTA; CDR2 reads FQGNSA. The CDR3: CASSSQGRGIHEQYF. The DNA for the CDR3 is TGTGCCAGCAGCTCCCAGGGCAGGGGGATCCACGAGCAGTACTTC.

The chain has TRBV28 and TRBJ2-1; possible D gene TRBD2, 6 bases. Germline V CDR1 and CDR2: MDHEN, SYDVKM. The CDR3 has 17 residues. V dropped 2 bases and J dropped 6 bases, with 20 bases sitting between them. CDR3 nucleotide sequence: TGTGCCAGCAGTTTAGACCCCGGGACTCGTCTGGGCAATGAGCAGTTCTTC. Protein sequence: CASSLDPGTRLGNEQFF.

The chain carries TRBV9 and TRBJ2-1; D is possibly TRBD2 (6 bases). The CDR3 has 14 amino acids. Trimming removed 0 bases at V and 7 bases at J, with 11 bases between. Germline V gives CDR1 SGDLS, CDR2 YYNGEE. The CDR3 DNA follows: TGTGCCAGCAGCGTAGCGGGACTGGCAAATGAGCAGTTCTTC. Encoded protein: CASSVAGLANEQFF.

The V and J genes are TRBV7-6 and TRBJ2-7, with a possible D match to TRBD1 (6 bases). V dropped 4 bases and J dropped 5 bases, with 18 bases sitting between them. CDR3 length: 15 amino acids. CDR1 is SGHVS, CDR2 FNYEAQ, per germline. For the CDR3, the DNA is TGTGCCAGCAGCTCCACCGGGACACCGGGCCACGAGCAGTACTTC. Residues: CASSSTGTPGHEQYF.

The chain employs TRBV9 and TRBJ1-1; D may be TRBD1 (5 bases). CDR1 and CDR2 from the germline V gene are SGDLS and YYNGEE. Trimming stripped 4 bases from V and 4 bases from J, with 20 bases between. The CDR3 spans 16 residues. For the CDR3, the DNA is TGTGCCAGCAGCCCCACGGGGGGGGGTGCGGGCACTGAAGCTTTCTTT. Encoded protein: CASSPTGGGAGTEAFF.